Reported below is one T cell receptor (beta chain). Its cognate antigen is unknown. Per the germline V gene, CDR1 is SGHTA and CDR2 is FQGNSA. V was clipped by 3 bases and J by 4 bases; unmatched bases: 6. The CDR3 covers 15 residues. People who had autoimmune disease history or systemic immunosuppression were excluded. These data are taken from a study of OX40 agonist ivuxolimab in advanced cancers. As for the study in general: The patients received ivuxolimab by intravenous route every 2 weeks at 0.01 to 10 mg/kg. The dose-escalation cohort had hepatocellular carcinoma, melanoma, renal cell or head and neck cancer.

Study-wide findings and caveats: Clones of CD4+ and CD8+ blood T cells grew by week 6 at doses of 0.1 to 3.0 mg/kg.

Sequencing used immunoSEQ multiplex PCR; TCRdb keeps in-frame clones, though not all of them. The table has fewer than 95,000 clones, more than 85% seen once; the top ten hold 3% to 4%. Sample: CD4+ or CD8+ T cells sorted from blood, taken in a trial of the OX40 agonist ivuxolimab. The source of this sequence is an adult with an advanced solid tumor such as melanoma, head and neck, liver or kidney cancer. This chain connects TRBV7-2 to TRBJ2-3; 8 nucleotides match TRBD2. CDR3 in DNA: TGTGCCAGCAGCTTGCTTAGCGGGGACGCAGATACGCAGTATTTT. Its translation is CASSLLSGDADTQYF.